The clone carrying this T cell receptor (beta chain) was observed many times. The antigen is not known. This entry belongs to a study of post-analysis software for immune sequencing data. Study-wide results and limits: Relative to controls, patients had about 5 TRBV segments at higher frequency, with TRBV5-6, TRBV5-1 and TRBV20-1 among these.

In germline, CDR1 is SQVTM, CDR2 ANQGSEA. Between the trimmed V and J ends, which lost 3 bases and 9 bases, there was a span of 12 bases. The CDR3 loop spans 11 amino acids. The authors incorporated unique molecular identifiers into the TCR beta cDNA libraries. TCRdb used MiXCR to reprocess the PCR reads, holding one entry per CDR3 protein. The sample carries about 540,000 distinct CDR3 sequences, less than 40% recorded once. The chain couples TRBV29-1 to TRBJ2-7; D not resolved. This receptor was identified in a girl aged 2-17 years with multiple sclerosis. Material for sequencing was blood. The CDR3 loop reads CSVDVGHGQYF. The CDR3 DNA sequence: TGCAGCGTTGATGTTGGCCACGGGCAGTACTTC.